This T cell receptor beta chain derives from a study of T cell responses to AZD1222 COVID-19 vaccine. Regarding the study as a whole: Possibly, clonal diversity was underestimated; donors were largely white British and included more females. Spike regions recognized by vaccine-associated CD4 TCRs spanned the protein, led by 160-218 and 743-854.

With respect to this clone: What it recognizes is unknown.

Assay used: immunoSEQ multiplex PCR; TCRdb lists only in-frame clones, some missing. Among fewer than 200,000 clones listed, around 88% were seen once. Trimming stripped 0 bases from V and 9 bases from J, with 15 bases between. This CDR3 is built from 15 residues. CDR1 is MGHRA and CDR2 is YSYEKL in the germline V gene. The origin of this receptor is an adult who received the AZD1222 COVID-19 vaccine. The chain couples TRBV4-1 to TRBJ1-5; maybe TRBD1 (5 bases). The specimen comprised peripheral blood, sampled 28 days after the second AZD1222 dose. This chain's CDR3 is CASSQDSQGLWPQHF. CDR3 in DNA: TGCGCCAGCAGCCAAGACAGTCAGGGCCTGTGGCCCCAGCATTTT.